Listed here are 14 T cell receptor beta chains from one sample, sequenced in a study of cytomegalovirus exposure and HLA in healthy donors. PCR employed 60 Vbeta and 13 Jbeta primers. Here immunoSEQ multiplex PCR was the method, and the copy in TCRdb shows in-frame clones only, minus some. The sample consists of 150,000 to 200,000 clones, roughly two thirds of them appearing once. The specimen was PBMCs. The receptors originated from a middle-aged woman in good health and CMV-seropositive.

V usage is TRBV15 and J usage is TRBJ1-3, with D tentatively TRBD1 (5 bases). The germline V and J ends were trimmed by 4 bases and 1 base, with 14 bases remaining between them. Looked up from germline, CDR1 is LNHNV and CDR2 is YYDKDF (reference sequence). This CDR3 has 16 amino acids. The DNA for the CDR3 is TGTGCCACCAGCATGGGGGGTATGATTTCTGGAAACACCATATATTTT. It yields the protein CATSMGGMISGNTIYF.

The chain links TRBV7-8 to TRBJ2-7; 10 nucleotides align to TRBD1. V lost 3 bases, J lost 3 bases, and 5 bases stayed unmatched. The CDR3 is 15 residues long. CDR1 and CDR2 from the germline V gene are SGHVS and FQNEAQ. The CDR3 DNA follows: TGTGCCAGCAGCTTGCTGGGGGACAGGGGCTACGAGCAGTACTTC. It yields the protein CASSLLGDRGYEQYF.

This clone was detected a few times. The gene calls are TRBV7-9 and TRBJ2-7; TRBD2 matches 7 bases. Germline assignment: CDR1 SEHNR and CDR2 FQNEAQ (reference sequence). CDR3 length: 15 residues. V gave up 1 base and J gave up 3 bases; unmatched junction bases: 6. Here the CDR3 reads CASSLVGEGNYEQYF. The CDR3 bases are TGTGCCAGCAGCTTAGTGGGGGAGGGGAACTACGAGCAGTACTTC.

This clone was recorded a few times. The V and J genes are TRBV5-4 and TRBJ1-1; no definite D call. Germline V gives CDR1 SGHNT, CDR2 YYREEE (reference sequence). Trimming removed 4 bases at V and 7 bases at J, with 17 bases between. CDR3 size: 14 residues. CDR3 nucleotide sequence: TGTGCCAGCAGCCCCCAAGTACCCCGGGGTGAAGCTTTCTTT. Amino acids: CASSPQVPRGEAFF. Drawing the rest from reference TRBV5-4 and TRBJ1-1, the complete variable domain is ETGVTQSPTHLIKTRGQQVTLRCSSQSGHNTVSWYQQALGQGPQFIFQYYREEENGRGNFPPRFSGLQFPNYSSELNVNALELDDSALYLCASSPQVPRGEAFFGQGTRLTVV.

This clone was recorded only once. The V gene is TRBV19, the J gene TRBJ2-2; 11 bases map to TRBD1. The trim removed 7 bases at V and 3 bases at J, leaving 7 bases unmatched. Germline CDR1 and CDR2: LNHDA and SQIVND (reference sequence). This CDR3 has 16 amino acids. The CDR3 coding sequence is TGTGCCAGTACCTACCGGGACAGGGGGGACACCGGGGAGCTGTTTTTT. It is translated as CASTYRDRGDTGELFF.

The chain joins TRBV7-8 to TRBJ1-2, with D possibly being TRBD1 (5 bases). V shed 2 bases and J shed 8 bases, with 15 bases lying between them. Germline V gene data show CDR1 as SGHVS and CDR2 as FQNEAQ. This CDR3 is built from 14 residues. CDR3 coding DNA: TGTGCCAGCAGCTTATCCGCCTCCGGGGGAGGCTACACCTTC. Translated, it gives CASSLSASGGGYTF.

The rearrangement links TRBV11-2 to TRBJ2-1, with 7 positions matching TRBD2. The CDR3 has 16 amino acids. The germline V gene encodes CDR1 SGHAT and CDR2 FQNNGV. Unmatched junction bases numbered 11, after V lost 5 bases and J lost 4 bases. In DNA, the CDR3 is TGTGCCAGCAGCCCACGGCTAGCGGAGATATACAATGAGCAGTTCTTC. Protein product: CASSPRLAEIYNEQFF.

The chain recombines TRBV27 with TRBJ2-2, with D perhaps matching TRBD1 (5 bases). Trimming pared 4 bases from V and 6 bases from J, leaving 9 bases between. This CDR3 is 13 amino acids long. The germline CDR1 and CDR2 sequences are MNHEY and SMNVEV (reference sequence). The CDR3 nucleotides read TGTGCCAGCAGTTCCCAGGGTGCCGGGGAGCTGTTTTTT. Amino acids: CASSSQGAGELFF.

This clone has just a few counts. The J gene is TRBJ2-7, the V gene TRBV4-3, with a tentative D call TRBD1 (6 bases). There are 15 residues in the CDR3. Germline V gene sequence: CDR1 LGHNA, CDR2 YSLEER. V lost 1 base and J 2 bases, leaving 12 bases between the germline ends. For the CDR3, the DNA is TGCGCCAGCAGCCAAGGAAAAGGGGGTACCTACGAGCAGTACTTC. Translated, it gives CASSQGKGGTYEQYF.

The chain combines TRBV4-2 with TRBJ2-1; the D gene is possibly TRBD2 (5 bases). The CDR3 runs 13 residues. Trimming took off 2 bases at V and 10 bases at J, with 12 bases between the two ends. Germline loops: CDR1 LGHNA, CDR2 YNFKEQ. CDR3 sequence (DNA): TGTGCCAGCAGCCAACCCGGGATCCGCGAGCAGTTCTTC. Encoded protein: CASSQPGIREQFF.

This clone has just a few counts. The gene calls are TRBV2 and TRBJ2-1; perhaps TRBD2 as D (6 bases). The CDR3 loop spans 12 amino acids. Trimming removed 7 bases at V and 6 bases at J, with 10 bases between. CDR1 is SNHLY, CDR2 FYNNEI, per germline. CDR3 residues: CASITSSNEQFF. The CDR3 DNA sequence: TGTGCCAGCATCACTAGCTCCAATGAGCAGTTCTTC.

This clone has only one observation. This chain connects TRBV6-5 to TRBJ2-2, with 9 bases identical to TRBD2. J lost 0 bases, V lost 4 bases, and 3 bases had no gene match. This CDR3 comprises 16 residues. Germline lookup yields CDR1 MNHEY and CDR2 SVGAGI. CDR3 residues: CASSSRLAANTGELFF. The CDR3 nucleotides are TGTGCCAGCAGTTCACGACTAGCGGCGAACACCGGGGAGCTGTTTTTT.

The J gene is TRBJ2-3, the V gene TRBV28; 10 nucleotides agree with TRBD2. Germline assignment: CDR1 MDHEN and CDR2 SYDVKM. The CDR3 is made up of 16 amino acids. Trimming removed 4 bases from V and 2 bases from J; junction bases left unmatched: 6. CDR3 amino acids: CASSSRTSGITDTQYF. CDR3 DNA sequence: TGTGCCAGCAGTTCCAGGACTAGCGGAATCACAGATACGCAGTATTTT. Full variable domain (remainder filled in from reference TRBV28 and TRBJ2-3): DVKVTQSSRYLVKRTGEKVFLECVQDMDHENMFWYRQDPGLGLRLIYFSYDVKMKEKGDIPEGYSVSREKKERFSLILESASTNQTSMYLCASSSRTSGITDTQYFGPGTRLTVL.

The chain carries TRBV6-5 and TRBJ2-1; maybe TRBD2 (6 bases). The CDR3 covers 15 residues. Germline lookup yields CDR1 MNHEY and CDR2 SVGAGI. V lost 0 bases, J lost 6 bases, and 12 bases lay in between. The CDR3 loop reads CASSYSTGVGNEQFF. DNA for the CDR3: TGTGCCAGCAGTTACTCGACGGGAGTCGGCAATGAGCAGTTCTTC.